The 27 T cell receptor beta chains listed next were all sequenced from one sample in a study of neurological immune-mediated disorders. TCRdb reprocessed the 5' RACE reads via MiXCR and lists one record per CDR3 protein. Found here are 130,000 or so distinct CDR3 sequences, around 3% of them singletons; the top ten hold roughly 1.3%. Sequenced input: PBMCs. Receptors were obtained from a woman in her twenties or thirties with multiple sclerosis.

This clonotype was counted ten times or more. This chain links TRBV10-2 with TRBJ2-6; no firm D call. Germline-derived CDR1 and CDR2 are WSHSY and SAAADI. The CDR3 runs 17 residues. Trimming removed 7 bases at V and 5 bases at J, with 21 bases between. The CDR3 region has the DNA TGCGCCAGCACGTCCGGCAGGAACTCTGCTAGGGCCAACGTCCTGACTTTC. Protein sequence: CASTSGRNSARANVLTF.

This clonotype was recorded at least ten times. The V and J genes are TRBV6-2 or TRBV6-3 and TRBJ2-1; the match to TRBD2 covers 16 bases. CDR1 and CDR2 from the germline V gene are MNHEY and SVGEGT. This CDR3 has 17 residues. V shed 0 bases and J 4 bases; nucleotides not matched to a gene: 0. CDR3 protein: CASSYSGLAGGYNEQFF. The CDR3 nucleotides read TGTGCCAGCAGTTACTCGGGACTAGCGGGAGGGTACAATGAGCAGTTCTTC.

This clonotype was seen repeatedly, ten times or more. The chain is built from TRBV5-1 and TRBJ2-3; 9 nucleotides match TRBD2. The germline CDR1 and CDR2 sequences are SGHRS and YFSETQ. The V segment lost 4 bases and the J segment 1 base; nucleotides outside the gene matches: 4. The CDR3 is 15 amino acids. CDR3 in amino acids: CASSTSSGGTDTQYF. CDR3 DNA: TGCGCCAGCAGCACCTCTAGCGGGGGCACAGATACGCAGTATTTT.

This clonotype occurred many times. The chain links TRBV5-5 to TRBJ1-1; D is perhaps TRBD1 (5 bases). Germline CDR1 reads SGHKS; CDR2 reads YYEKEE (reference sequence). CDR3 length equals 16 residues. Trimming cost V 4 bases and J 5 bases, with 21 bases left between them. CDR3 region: CASSPPGGDLITEAFF. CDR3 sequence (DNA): TGTGCCAGCAGCCCCCCGGGGGGAGATCTAATTACTGAAGCTTTCTTT.

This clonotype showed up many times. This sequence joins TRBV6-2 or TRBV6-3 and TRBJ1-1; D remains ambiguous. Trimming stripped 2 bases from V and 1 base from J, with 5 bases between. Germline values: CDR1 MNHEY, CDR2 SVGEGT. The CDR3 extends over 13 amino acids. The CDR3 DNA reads TGTGCCAGCAGTTACCTGCGGAACACTGAAGCTTTCTTT. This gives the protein CASSYLRNTEAFF.

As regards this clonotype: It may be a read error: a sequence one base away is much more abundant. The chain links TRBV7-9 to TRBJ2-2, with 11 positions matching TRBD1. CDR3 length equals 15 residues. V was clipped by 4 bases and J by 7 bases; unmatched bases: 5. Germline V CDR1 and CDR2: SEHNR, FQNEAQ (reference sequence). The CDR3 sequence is CASSSRDRGDGELFF. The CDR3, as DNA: TGTGCCAGCAGCTCCCGGGACAGGGGGGACGGGGAGCTGTTTTTT.

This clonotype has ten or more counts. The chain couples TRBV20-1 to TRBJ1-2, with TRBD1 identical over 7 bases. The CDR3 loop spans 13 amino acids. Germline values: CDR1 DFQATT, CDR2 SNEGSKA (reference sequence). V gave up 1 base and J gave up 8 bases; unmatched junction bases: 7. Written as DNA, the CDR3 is TGCAGTGCTAGAGTTAGGGACAGTGGAGGCTACACCTTC. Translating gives CSARVRDSGGYTF.

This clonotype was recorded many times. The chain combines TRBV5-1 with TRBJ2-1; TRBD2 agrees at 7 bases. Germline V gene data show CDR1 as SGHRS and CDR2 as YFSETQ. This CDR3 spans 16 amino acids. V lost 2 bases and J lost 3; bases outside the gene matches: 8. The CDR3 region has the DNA TGCGCCAGCAGCTTACCAAGCGGGGCTGGCTACAATGAGCAGTTCTTC. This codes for CASSLPSGAGYNEQFF.

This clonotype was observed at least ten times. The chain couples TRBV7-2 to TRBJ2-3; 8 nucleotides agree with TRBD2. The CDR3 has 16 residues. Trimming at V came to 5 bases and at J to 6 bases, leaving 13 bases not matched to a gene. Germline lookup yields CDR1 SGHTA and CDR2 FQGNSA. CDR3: CASSHGAGGTRDTQYF. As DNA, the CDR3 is TGTGCCAGCAGCCATGGGGCGGGAGGTACCAGGGATACGCAGTATTTT.

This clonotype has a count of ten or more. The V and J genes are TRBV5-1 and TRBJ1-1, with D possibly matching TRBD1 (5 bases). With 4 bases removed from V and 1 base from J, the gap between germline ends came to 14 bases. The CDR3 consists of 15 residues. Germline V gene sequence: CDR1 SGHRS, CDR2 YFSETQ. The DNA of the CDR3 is TGCGCCAGCAGCCGTTTAGGGACGGGGAACACTGAAGCTTTCTTT. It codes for CASSRLGTGNTEAFF.

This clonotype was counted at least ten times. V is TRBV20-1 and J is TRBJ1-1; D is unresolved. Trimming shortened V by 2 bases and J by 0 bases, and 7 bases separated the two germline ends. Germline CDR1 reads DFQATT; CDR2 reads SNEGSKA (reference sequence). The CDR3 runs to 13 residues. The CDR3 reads CSARRGMNTEAFF. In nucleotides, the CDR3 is TGCAGTGCTAGACGGGGAATGAACACTGAAGCTTTCTTT.

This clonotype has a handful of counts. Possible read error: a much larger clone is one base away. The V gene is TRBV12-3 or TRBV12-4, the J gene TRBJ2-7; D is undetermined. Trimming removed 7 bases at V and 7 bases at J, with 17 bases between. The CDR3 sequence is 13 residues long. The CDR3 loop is CASTPVESEEQYF. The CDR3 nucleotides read TGTGCCAGCACCCCCGTGGAATCCGAAGAGCAGTACTTC.

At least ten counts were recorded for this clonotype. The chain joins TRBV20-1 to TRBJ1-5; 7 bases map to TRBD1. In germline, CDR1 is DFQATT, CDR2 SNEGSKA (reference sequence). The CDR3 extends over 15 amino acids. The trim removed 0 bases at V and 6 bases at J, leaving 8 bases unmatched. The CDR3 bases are TGCAGTGCTAGAGATTCCGGGGCAGGGGGTCAGCCCCAGCATTTT. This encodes CSARDSGAGGQPQHF.

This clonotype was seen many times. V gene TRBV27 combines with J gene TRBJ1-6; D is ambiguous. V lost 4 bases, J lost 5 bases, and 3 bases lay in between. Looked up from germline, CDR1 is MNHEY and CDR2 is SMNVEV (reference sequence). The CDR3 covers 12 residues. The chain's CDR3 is CASSYNNSPLHF. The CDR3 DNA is TGTGCCAGCAGTTATAATAATTCACCCCTCCACTTT.

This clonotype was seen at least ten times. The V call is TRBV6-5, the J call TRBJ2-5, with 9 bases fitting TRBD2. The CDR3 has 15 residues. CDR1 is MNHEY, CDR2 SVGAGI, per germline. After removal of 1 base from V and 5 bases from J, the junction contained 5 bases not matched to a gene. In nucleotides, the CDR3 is TGTGCCAGCAGTTACTTTAGCGGGAGCCTGGAGACCCAGTACTTC. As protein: CASSYFSGSLETQYF.

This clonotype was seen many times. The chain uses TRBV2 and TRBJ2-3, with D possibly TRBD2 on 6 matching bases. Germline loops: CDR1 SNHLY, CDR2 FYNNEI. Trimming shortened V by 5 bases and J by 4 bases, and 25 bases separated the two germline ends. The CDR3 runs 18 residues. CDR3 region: CASSNSPGTDTPPDTQYF. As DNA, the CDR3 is TGTGCCAGCAGTAACTCCCCCGGGACTGACACCCCCCCAGATACGCAGTATTTT.

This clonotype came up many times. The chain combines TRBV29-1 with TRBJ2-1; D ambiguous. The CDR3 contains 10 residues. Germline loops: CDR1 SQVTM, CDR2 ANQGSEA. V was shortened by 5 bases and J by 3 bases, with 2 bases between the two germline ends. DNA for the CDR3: TGCAGCGTTCTCTACAATGAGCAGTTCTTC. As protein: CSVLYNEQFF.

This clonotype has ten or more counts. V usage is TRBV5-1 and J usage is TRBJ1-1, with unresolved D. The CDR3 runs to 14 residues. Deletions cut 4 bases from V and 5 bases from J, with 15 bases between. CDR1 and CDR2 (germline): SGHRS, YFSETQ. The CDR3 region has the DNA TGCGCCAGCAGCATCCTGACGGGAATAACTGAAGCTTTCTTT. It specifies CASSILTGITEAFF.

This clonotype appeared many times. CDR3 residues: CSAGLAGRPNYEQYF. The CDR3 bases are TGCAGTGCGGGACTAGCGGGCCGCCCAAACTACGAGCAGTACTTC. This chain connects TRBV20-1 to TRBJ2-7, with 12 nucleotides matching TRBD2. The CDR3 has 15 residues. After removal of 6 bases from V and 3 bases from J, the junction contained 9 bases not matched to a gene. Germline CDR1 reads DFQATT; CDR2 reads SNEGSKA (reference sequence).

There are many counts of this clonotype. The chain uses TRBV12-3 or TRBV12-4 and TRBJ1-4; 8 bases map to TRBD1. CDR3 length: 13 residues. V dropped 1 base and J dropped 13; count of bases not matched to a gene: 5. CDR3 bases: TGTGCCAGCAGTTTAGATGGGACAGGAGGACTGTTTTTT. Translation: CASSLDGTGGLFF.

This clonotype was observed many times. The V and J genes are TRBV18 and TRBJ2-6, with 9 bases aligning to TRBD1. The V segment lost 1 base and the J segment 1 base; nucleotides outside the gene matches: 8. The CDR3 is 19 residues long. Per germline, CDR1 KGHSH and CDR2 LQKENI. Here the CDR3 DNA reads TGTGCCAGCTCACCACTAAACAGGGGGCTAAAGTCTGGGGCCAACGTCCTGACTTTC. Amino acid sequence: CASSPLNRGLKSGANVLTF.

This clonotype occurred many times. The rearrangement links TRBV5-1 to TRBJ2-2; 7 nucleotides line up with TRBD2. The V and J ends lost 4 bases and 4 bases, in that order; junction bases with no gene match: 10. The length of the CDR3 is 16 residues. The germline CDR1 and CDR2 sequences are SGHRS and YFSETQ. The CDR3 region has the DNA TGCGCCAGCAGCCTTGGCGCCGCGGGGGTCACCGGGGAGCTGTTTTTT. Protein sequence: CASSLGAAGVTGELFF.

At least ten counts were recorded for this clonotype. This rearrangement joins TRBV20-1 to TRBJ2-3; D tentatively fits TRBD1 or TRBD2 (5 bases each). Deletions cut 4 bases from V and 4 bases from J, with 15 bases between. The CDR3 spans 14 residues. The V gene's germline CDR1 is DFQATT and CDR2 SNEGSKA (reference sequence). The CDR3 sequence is CSAKGSGSPDTQYF. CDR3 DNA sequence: TGCAGTGCTAAGGGGTCAGGGAGCCCAGATACGCAGTATTTT.

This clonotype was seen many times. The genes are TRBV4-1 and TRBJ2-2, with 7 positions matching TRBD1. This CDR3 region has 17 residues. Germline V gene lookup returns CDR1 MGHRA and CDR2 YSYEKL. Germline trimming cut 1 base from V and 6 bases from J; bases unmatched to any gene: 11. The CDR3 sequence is CASSQGYENRGSGELFF. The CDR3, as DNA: TGCGCCAGCAGCCAAGGATATGAGAACAGGGGATCCGGGGAGCTGTTTTTT.

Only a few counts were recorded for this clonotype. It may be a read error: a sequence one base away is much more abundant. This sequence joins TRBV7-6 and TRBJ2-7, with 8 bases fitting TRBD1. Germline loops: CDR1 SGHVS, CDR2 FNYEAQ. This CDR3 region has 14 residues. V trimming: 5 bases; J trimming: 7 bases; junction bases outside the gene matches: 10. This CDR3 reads CASSPRTGRKEQYF. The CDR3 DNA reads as TGTGCCAGCAGCCCCCGGACAGGGAGGAAAGAGCAGTACTTC. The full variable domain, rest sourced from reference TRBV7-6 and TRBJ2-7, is GAGVSQSPRYKVTKRGQDVALRCDPISGHVSLYWYRQALGQGPEFLTYFNYEAQQDKSGLPNDRFSAERPEGSISTLTIQRTEQRDSAMYRCASSPRTGRKEQYFGPGTRLTVT.

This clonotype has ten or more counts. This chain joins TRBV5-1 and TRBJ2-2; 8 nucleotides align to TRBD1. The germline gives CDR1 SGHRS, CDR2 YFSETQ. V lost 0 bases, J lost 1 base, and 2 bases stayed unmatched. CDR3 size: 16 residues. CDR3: CASSLGTGKNTGELFF. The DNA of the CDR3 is TGCGCCAGCAGCTTGGGGACAGGGAAGAACACCGGGGAGCTGTTTTTT.

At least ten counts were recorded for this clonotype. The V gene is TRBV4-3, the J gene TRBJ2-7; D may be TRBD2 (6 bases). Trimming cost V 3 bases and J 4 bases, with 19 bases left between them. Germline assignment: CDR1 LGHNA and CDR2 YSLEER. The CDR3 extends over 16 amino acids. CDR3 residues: CASSQETSLPGYEQYF. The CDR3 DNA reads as TGCGCCAGCAGCCAGGAGACTAGTCTGCCGGGTTACGAGCAGTACTTC.